The following is a T cell receptor beta chain sequence with its context. Other nucleotide sequences in the sample specify the same CDR3. This record comes from a study of blood T cell repertoires in COVID-19. The trim removed 0 bases at V and 5 bases at J, leaving 3 bases unmatched. Germline CDR1 and CDR2: LNHNV and YYDKDF (reference sequence). This CDR3 contains 15 residues. The table came from immunoSEQ multiplex PCR; TCRdb's copy has only in-frame clones and leaves some out. The sample contains a few hundred thousand clones, approximately 85% of which appear only once. Material: peripheral blood. This TCR was sampled from a man aged 45 to 65 with active or convalescent COVID-19. This rearrangement joins TRBV15 to TRBJ1-4, with 7 bases matching TRBD1. The CDR3 spells CATSRDKGANEKLFF. CDR3 DNA: TGTGCCACCAGCAGAGATAAGGGGGCGAATGAAAAACTGTTTTTT.